This T cell receptor (beta chain) is from a study of blood T cells in healthy people across ages. Study-level background: T cells yielded about one barcoded beta molecule per two cells through template switching.

V trimming: 5 bases; J trimming: 6 bases; junction bases outside the gene matches: 9. The CDR3 sequence is 16 residues long. On this clonotype: Its antigen remains unknown.

Study-level findings and limits: Fewer expanded clones and more diversity marked long-lived versus aged donors.

With a J-beta primer mix and a sample-barcoded 5' primer, a second PCR ran about 7 to 12 cycles. Per sample, CDR3-containing paired-end reads numbered at least 2.5 million. A single record per CDR3 protein comes from TCRdb applying MiXCR to the 5' RACE reads. This repertoire shows 790,000 or so distinct CDR3 sequences, roughly 56% found once; its top ten account for more than 25%. The source material was blood. The V call is TRBV12-3 or TRBV12-4, the J call TRBJ2-1; 11 bases match TRBD2. The sequence derives from a man aged 35 to 55 in good health. CDR3 nucleotides: TGTGCCAGCAGTCTTAGCGGGGGGGCCAGGTCCAATGAGCAGTTCTTC. Protein product: CASSLSGGARSNEQFF.